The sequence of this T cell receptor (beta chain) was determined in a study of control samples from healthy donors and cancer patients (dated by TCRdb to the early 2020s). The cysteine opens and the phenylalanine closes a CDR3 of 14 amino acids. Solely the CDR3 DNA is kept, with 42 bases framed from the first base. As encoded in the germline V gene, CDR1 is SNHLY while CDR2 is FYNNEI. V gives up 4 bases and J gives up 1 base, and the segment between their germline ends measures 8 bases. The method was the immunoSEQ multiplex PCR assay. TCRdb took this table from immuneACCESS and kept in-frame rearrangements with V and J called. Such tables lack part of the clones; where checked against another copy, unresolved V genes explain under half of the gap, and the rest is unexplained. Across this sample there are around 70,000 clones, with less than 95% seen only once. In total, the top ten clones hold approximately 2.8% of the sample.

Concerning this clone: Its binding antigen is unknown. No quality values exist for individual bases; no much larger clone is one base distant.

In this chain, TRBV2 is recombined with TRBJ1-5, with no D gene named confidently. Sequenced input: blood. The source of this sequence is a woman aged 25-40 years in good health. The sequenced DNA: TGTGCCAGCAGTGTGGGCCAAAGCAATCAGCCCCAGCATTTT. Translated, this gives CASSVGQSNQPQHF.